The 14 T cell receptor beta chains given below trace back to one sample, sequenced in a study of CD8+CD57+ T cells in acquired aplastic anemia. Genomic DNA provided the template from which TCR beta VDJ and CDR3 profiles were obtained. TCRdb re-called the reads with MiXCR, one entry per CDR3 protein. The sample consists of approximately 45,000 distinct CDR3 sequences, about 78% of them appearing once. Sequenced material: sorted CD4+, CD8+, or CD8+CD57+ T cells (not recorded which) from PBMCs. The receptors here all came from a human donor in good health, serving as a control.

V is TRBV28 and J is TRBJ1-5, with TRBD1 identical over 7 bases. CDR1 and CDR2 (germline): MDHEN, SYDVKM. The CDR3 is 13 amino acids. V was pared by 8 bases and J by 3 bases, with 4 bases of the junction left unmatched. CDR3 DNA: TGTGCCAGCGAGGGGGCCCTCAATCAGCCCCAGCATTTT. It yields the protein CASEGALNQPQHF.

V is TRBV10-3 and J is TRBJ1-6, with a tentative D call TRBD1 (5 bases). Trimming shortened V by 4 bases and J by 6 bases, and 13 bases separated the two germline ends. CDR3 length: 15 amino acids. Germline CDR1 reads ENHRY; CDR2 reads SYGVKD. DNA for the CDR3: TGTGCCATCAGTGTTACGGGACCGAGTAATTCACCCCTCCACTTT. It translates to CAISVTGPSNSPLHF.

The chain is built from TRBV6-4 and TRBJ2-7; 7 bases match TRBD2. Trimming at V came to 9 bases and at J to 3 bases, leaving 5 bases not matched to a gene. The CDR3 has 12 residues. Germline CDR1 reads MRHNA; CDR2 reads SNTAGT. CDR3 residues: CARNGTIYEQYF. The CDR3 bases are TGTGCCAGGAACGGGACTATCTACGAGCAGTACTTC.

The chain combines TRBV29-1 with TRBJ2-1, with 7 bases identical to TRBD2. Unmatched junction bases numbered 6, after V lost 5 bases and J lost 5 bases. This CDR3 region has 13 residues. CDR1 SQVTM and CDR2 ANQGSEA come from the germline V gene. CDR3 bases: TGCAGCGTTCAGGGAGGGAGAGACAATGAGCAGTTCTTC. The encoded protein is CSVQGGRDNEQFF.

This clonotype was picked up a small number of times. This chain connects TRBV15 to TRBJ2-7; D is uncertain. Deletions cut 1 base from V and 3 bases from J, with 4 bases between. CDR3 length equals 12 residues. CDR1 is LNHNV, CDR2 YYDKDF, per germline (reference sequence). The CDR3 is CATSRAGYEQYF. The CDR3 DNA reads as TGTGCCACCAGCAGAGCGGGCTACGAGCAGTACTTC.

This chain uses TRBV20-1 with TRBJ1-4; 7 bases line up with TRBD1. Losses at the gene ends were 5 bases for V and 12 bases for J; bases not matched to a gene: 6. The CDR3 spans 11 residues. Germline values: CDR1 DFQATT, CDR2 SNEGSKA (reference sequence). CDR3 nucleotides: TGCAGTGCTCCGACAGGGAAACAACTGTTTTTT. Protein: CSAPTGKQLFF.

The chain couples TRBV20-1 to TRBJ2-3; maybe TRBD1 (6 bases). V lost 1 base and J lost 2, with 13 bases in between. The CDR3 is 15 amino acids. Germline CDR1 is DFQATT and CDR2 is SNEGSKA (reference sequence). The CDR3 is CSARGTARFTDTQYF. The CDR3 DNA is TGCAGTGCTAGAGGGACAGCACGCTTCACAGATACGCAGTATTTT.

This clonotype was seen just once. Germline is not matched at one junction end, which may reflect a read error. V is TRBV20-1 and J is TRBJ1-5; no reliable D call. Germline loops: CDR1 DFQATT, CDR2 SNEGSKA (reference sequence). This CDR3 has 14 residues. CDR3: CRARDGFGNQPQHF. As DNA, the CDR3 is TGCCGTGCTAGAGATGGTTTCGGCAATCAGCCCCAGCATTTT.

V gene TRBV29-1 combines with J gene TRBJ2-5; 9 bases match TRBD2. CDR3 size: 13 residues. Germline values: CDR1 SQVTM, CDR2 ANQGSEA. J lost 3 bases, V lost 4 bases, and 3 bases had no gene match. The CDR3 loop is CSVVSSGKETQYF. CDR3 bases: TGCAGCGTTGTATCTAGCGGGAAAGAGACCCAGTACTTC.

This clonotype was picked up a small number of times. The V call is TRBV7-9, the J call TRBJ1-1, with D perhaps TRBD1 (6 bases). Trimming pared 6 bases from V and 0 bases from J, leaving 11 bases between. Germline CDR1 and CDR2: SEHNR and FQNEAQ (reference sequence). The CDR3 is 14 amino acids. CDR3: CASRQGYMNTEAFF. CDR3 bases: TGTGCCAGCAGACAGGGTTATATGAACACTGAAGCTTTCTTT.

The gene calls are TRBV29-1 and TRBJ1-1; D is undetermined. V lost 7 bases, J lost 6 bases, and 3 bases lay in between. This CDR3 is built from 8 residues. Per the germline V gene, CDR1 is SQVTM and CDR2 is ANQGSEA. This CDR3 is CSAPEAFF. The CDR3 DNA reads TGCAGCGCCCCTGAAGCTTTCTTT.

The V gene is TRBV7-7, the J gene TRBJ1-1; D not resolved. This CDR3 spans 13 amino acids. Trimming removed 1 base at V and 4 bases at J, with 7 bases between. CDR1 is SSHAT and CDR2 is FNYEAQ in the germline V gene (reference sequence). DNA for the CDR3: TGTGCCAGCAGCTTAGACAGTAGCACTGAAGCTTTCTTT. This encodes CASSLDSSTEAFF. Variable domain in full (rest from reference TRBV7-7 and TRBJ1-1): GAGVSQSPRYKVTKRGQDVTLRCDPISSHATLYWYQQALGQGPEFLTYFNYEAQPDKSGLPSDRFSAERPEGSISTLTIQRTEQRDSAMYRCASSLDSSTEAFFGQGTRLTVV.

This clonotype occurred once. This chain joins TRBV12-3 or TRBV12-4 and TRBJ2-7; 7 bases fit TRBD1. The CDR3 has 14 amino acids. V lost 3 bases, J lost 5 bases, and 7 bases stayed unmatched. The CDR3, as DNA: TGTGCCAGCAGTTTCAGACAGGGTTCCCACGAGCAGTACTTC. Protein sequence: CASSFRQGSHEQYF.

CDR3 bases: TGCGCCAGCAGCTTGGCCGGACAGGCCTACGAGCAGTACTTC. Translated: CASSLAGQAYEQYF. This chain joins TRBV5-1 and TRBJ2-7, with 7 bases lining up with TRBD1. The CDR3 contains 14 residues. J gave up 2 bases and V 0 bases, and 2 bases lay outside the gene matches. Germline lookup yields CDR1 SGHRS and CDR2 YFSETQ.